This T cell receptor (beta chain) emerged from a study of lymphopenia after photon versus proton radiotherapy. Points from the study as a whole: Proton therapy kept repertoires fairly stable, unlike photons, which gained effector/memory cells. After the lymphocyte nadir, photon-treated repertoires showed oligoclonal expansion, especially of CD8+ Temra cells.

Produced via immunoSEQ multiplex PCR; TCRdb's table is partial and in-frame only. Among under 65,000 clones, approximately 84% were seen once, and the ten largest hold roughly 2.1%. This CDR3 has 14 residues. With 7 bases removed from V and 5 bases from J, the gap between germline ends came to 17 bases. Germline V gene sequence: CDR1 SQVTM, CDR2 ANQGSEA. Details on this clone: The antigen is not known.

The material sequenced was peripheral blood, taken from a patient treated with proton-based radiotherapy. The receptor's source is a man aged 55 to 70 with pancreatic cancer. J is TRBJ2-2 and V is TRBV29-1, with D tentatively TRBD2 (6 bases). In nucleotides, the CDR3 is TGCAGCGCACTCCTGGTCGGACTAACCGGGGAGCTGTTTTTT. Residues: CSALLVGLTGELFF.